A selection of T cell receptor beta chains follows, all from one sample in a study of response to subunit inactivated influenza vaccine. TCRdb re-analysed the RT-PCR reads in MiXCR, keeping a single row per CDR3 protein. The table lists 500,000 to 550,000 distinct CDR3 sequences, about 8% of them singletons, with approximately 12% in the top ten. Material: PBMCs from blood, obtained 23 months after vaccination. Receptor source: a man aged 50-75 years who received an inactivated influenza vaccine. CDR3s include the opening cysteine and the closing phenylalanine or tryptophan. A D gene is named only where the DNA matches it firmly. Expanded clones get a size class; other rows say once, few or many, or leave the size out.

TRBV27	many	TRBJ1-1	TRBD1	CASTKGAAMNTEAFF	TGTGCCAGCACGAAGGGGGCGGCGATGAACACTGAAGCTTTCTTT
TRBV12-3/TRBV12-4	NA	TRBJ2-5	NA	CASSLALGIETQYF	TGTGCCAGCAGTTTAGCATTGGGAATCGAGACCCAGTACTTC
TRBV9	NA	TRBJ2-2	NA	CASSVVMGELFF	TGTGCCAGCAGCGTAGTGATGGGGGAGCTGTTTTTT
TRBV20-1	NA	TRBJ1-2	NA	CSAPDSLRVGYTF	TGCAGTGCTCCAGACAGTCTTCGGGTAGGCTACACCTTC
TRBV27	NA	TRBJ1-4	NA	CASRGGLAPRTNEKLFF	TGTGCCAGCAGGGGGGGGTTGGCCCCCCGCACTAATGAAAAACTGTTTTTT
TRBV20-1	NA	TRBJ2-2	NA	CSASQARRNTGELFF	TGCAGTGCTAGTCAGGCCAGGCGGAACACCGGGGAGCTGTTTTTT
TRBV3-1	few	TRBJ2-3	TRBD2	CASSQGGRATQYF	TGTGCCAGCAGCCAAGGCGGGAGGGCAACGCAGTATTTT
TRBV20-1	few	TRBJ2-7	TRBD2	CSPGRLAGENEQYF	TGCAGTCCGGGAAGACTAGCGGGAGAGAACGAGCAGTACTTC
TRBV6-5	many	TRBJ2-2	TRBD1	CASSYLGTGGGTGELFF	TGTGCCAGCAGTTACCTCGGGACAGGGGGGGGGACCGGGGAGCTGTTTTTT
TRBV5-1	many	TRBJ2-3	TRBD2	CASSFGRDTDTQYF	TGCGCCAGCAGCTTCGGGAGGGACACAGATACGCAGTATTTT
TRBV27	few	TRBJ2-5	NA	CASSLGYSETQYF	TGTGCCAGCAGTTTAGGCTATTCGGAGACCCAGTACTTC
TRBV20-1	NA	TRBJ2-7	TRBD2	CSARDRLAGGREQYF	TGCAGTGCTAGAGATAGGCTAGCGGGAGGTAGGGAGCAGTACTTC
TRBV20-1	many	TRBJ2-7	NA	CSAAATGQFGYEQYF	TGCAGTGCAGCCGCGACTGGACAGTTTGGCTACGAGCAGTACTTC